The rows below give T cell receptor beta chains drawn from one sample of a study of identical twins. TCRdb called the 5' RACE reads again in MiXCR, with one record for every CDR3 protein. The sample contains 1,800,000 or so distinct CDR3 sequences, about 32% of which appear only once. Sequenced material: cord blood. The receptors were gathered from a newborn girl in good health. Each CDR3 is given with its conserved first and last residue. The D gene is left open where the match is weak. Size tells how often a clone was seen (once, few, many) or the class of an expanded clone, and some rows leave it out.

j_call: TRBJ2-1; d_call: .; clone_size: .; v_call: TRBV5-1; cdr3_nt: TGCGCCAGCAGCCCCATAAAAGGGGACACCGGGGAGCAGTTCTTC; cdr3_aa: CASSPIKGDTGEQFF
j_call: TRBJ2-3; d_call: .; clone_size: .; v_call: TRBV5-1; cdr3_nt: TGCGTCAGCAGCTTGGAGTCAGATACGCAGTATTTT; cdr3_aa: CVSSLESDTQYF
j_call: TRBJ1-2; d_call: .; clone_size: few; v_call: TRBV29-1; cdr3_nt: TGCAGCGTTGGTAGGGGTCAGGAGAGGAGTGGCTACACCTTC; cdr3_aa: CSVGRGQERSGYTF
j_call: TRBJ2-7; d_call: .; clone_size: few; v_call: TRBV20-1; cdr3_nt: TGCAGTGCTAGGCCTAGGGGGTACGAGCAGTACTTC; cdr3_aa: CSARPRGYEQYF
j_call: TRBJ2-3; d_call: TRBD2; clone_size: .; v_call: TRBV12-3/TRBV12-4; cdr3_nt: TGTGCCAGCAGTTTAAAGCTAGCGGGAGGCTCTAGCACAGATACGCAGTATTTT; cdr3_aa: CASSLKLAGGSSTDTQYF
j_call: TRBJ2-7; d_call: .; clone_size: many; v_call: TRBV4-2; cdr3_nt: TGTGCCAGCAGCCAAGACCCAGGGGCCTACGAGCAGTACTTC; cdr3_aa: CASSQDPGAYEQYF
j_call: TRBJ2-7; d_call: .; clone_size: .; v_call: TRBV2; cdr3_nt: TGTGCCAGCACAGGGAACGAGCAGTACTTC; cdr3_aa: CASTGNEQYF
j_call: TRBJ1-4; d_call: .; clone_size: .; v_call: TRBV3-1; cdr3_nt: TGTGCCAGCAGCCAAGAGGGGACGGTTGGGGGGGAAAAACTGTTTTTT; cdr3_aa: CASSQEGTVGGEKLFF
j_call: TRBJ2-3; d_call: .; clone_size: few; v_call: TRBV6-9; cdr3_nt: TGTGCCAGCAGTTATTCGTCCGGACAGCCGACAGATACGCAGTATTTT; cdr3_aa: CASSYSSGQPTDTQYF
j_call: TRBJ2-7; d_call: .; clone_size: few; v_call: TRBV10-3; cdr3_nt: TGTGCCATCAGTGAAGGATTTGGACACTCCTACGAGCAGTACTTC; cdr3_aa: CAISEGFGHSYEQYF
j_call: TRBJ2-3; d_call: .; clone_size: few; v_call: TRBV25-1; cdr3_nt: TGTGCCAGCAGTGAAGACAGGCTGGCAGATACGCAGTATTTT; cdr3_aa: CASSEDRLADTQYF
j_call: TRBJ1-5; d_call: .; clone_size: .; v_call: TRBV4-2; cdr3_nt: TGTGCCAGCAGCCTAGGGGTTGAGAATCAGCCCCAGCATTTT; cdr3_aa: CASSLGVENQPQHF
j_call: TRBJ1-2; d_call: .; clone_size: .; v_call: TRBV4-2; cdr3_nt: TGTGCCAGCAGCCCCGGGGAACAGGGTCGCTATGGCTACACCTTC; cdr3_aa: CASSPGEQGRYGYTF
j_call: TRBJ2-3; d_call: .; clone_size: few; v_call: TRBV7-2; cdr3_nt: TGTGCCAGCAGCTTATCTCGTGTAATTCCGTATTTT; cdr3_aa: CASSLSRVIPYF
j_call: TRBJ2-2; d_call: TRBD2; clone_size: few; v_call: TRBV27; cdr3_nt: TGTGCCAGCAGTTCGCGGGAGAAAGACGGGGAGCTGTTTTTT; cdr3_aa: CASSSREKDGELFF
j_call: TRBJ1-2; d_call: TRBD1; clone_size: .; v_call: TRBV27; cdr3_nt: TGTGCCAGCAGTCCCGGACAGGGGGGGTTCTATGGCTACACCTTC; cdr3_aa: CASSPGQGGFYGYTF
j_call: TRBJ2-7; d_call: .; clone_size: .; v_call: TRBV2; cdr3_nt: TGTGCCAGCAGTGACTGGGACCGAGGTACCTACGAGCAGTACTTC; cdr3_aa: CASSDWDRGTYEQYF
j_call: TRBJ2-5; d_call: TRBD2; clone_size: .; v_call: TRBV20-1; cdr3_nt: TGCAGTGCCTGGGGGGGTAGGTATGAGCAGTACTTC; cdr3_aa: CSAWGGRYEQYF
j_call: TRBJ2-1; d_call: .; clone_size: .; v_call: TRBV10-3; cdr3_nt: TGTGCCATCAGGCCCCTGCCCAAGACCCAGTTCTTC; cdr3_aa: CAIRPLPKTQFF
j_call: TRBJ2-3; d_call: .; clone_size: once; v_call: TRBV20-1; cdr3_nt: TGCAGTGCTAACCCCATACCTTCGGAAATCCCCACAGATACGCAGTATTTT; cdr3_aa: CSANPIPSEIPTDTQYF
j_call: TRBJ2-1; d_call: .; clone_size: many; v_call: TRBV4-1; cdr3_nt: TGTGCCAGCAGCCAAGATACTAGCTCCTACAATGAGCAGTTCTTC; cdr3_aa: CASSQDTSSYNEQFF
j_call: TRBJ2-1; d_call: .; clone_size: few; v_call: TRBV7-2; cdr3_nt: TGTGCCAGCAGACGGGTGGGCGGGCCAAACAATGAGCAGTTCTTC; cdr3_aa: CASRRVGGPNNEQFF
j_call: TRBJ2-1; d_call: TRBD2; clone_size: few; v_call: TRBV4-2; cdr3_nt: TGTGCCAGCAGCCGTAGACGGGGGGATGAGCAGTTCTTC; cdr3_aa: CASSRRRGDEQFF
j_call: TRBJ2-3; d_call: TRBD2; clone_size: .; v_call: TRBV7-8; cdr3_nt: TGTACCAGCAGCGTAGGGATATTGCGGGGAGGGGCAGATACGCAGTATTTT; cdr3_aa: CTSSVGILRGGADTQYF
j_call: TRBJ2-3; d_call: .; clone_size: few; v_call: TRBV7-9; cdr3_nt: TGTGCCAGCAGAGGTAGAATAGATACGCAGTATTTT; cdr3_aa: CASRGRIDTQYF
j_call: TRBJ2-7; d_call: .; clone_size: many; v_call: TRBV20-1; cdr3_nt: TGCAGTGCTAGAGACAGGGTATTCTACGAGCAGTACTTC; cdr3_aa: CSARDRVFYEQYF
j_call: TRBJ2-3; d_call: .; clone_size: few; v_call: TRBV27; cdr3_nt: TGTGCCAGCAGTTTATGGGGATTGGATACGCAGTATTTT; cdr3_aa: CASSLWGLDTQYF
j_call: TRBJ1-1; d_call: .; clone_size: few; v_call: TRBV27; cdr3_nt: TGTGCCAGCAGTCCGAACAGGGTAGGCACTGAAGCTTTCTTT; cdr3_aa: CASSPNRVGTEAFF
j_call: TRBJ2-7; d_call: TRBD2; clone_size: few; v_call: TRBV2; cdr3_nt: TGTGCCAGCAGTTATAGCGGGAGGGCCCGCTACGAGCAGTACTTC; cdr3_aa: CASSYSGRARYEQYF
j_call: TRBJ2-1; d_call: .; clone_size: .; v_call: TRBV20-1; cdr3_nt: TGCAGTGCTAGAGACTTCCCTCGCTCCTACAATGAGCAGTTCTTC; cdr3_aa: CSARDFPRSYNEQFF
j_call: TRBJ2-7; d_call: .; clone_size: few; v_call: TRBV10-2; cdr3_nt: TGCGCCAGCTCCGGGACTTCTCTCTCCTACGAGCAGTACTTC; cdr3_aa: CASSGTSLSYEQYF
j_call: TRBJ2-1; d_call: .; clone_size: .; v_call: TRBV7-6; cdr3_nt: TGTGCCAGCAGCCCATTGACTAGTCTTTCCTACAATGAGCAGTTCTTC; cdr3_aa: CASSPLTSLSYNEQFF
j_call: TRBJ1-1; d_call: .; clone_size: few; v_call: TRBV6-1; cdr3_nt: TGTGCCACCTACAGGGAAATGAACACTGAAGCTTTCTTT; cdr3_aa: CATYREMNTEAFF
j_call: TRBJ1-2; d_call: .; clone_size: .; v_call: TRBV29-1; cdr3_nt: TGCAGCGTTGGGCAGGTGGACTCCTATGGCTACACCTTC; cdr3_aa: CSVGQVDSYGYTF
j_call: TRBJ2-4; d_call: .; clone_size: .; v_call: TRBV7-8; cdr3_nt: TGTGCCAGCAGCTTAACGGGAGTGGGAGACATTCAGTACTTC; cdr3_aa: CASSLTGVGDIQYF
j_call: TRBJ2-7; d_call: .; clone_size: many; v_call: TRBV21-1; cdr3_nt: TGTGCCAGCAGTCCCAAGGGGATCTACGAGCAGTACTTC; cdr3_aa: CASSPKGIYEQYF
j_call: TRBJ2-7; d_call: TRBD2; clone_size: many; v_call: TRBV7-2; cdr3_nt: TGTGCCAGCAGTTTAAGCGGGAGCTCCTACAATGAGCAGTACTTC; cdr3_aa: CASSLSGSSYNEQYF
j_call: TRBJ2-3; d_call: .; clone_size: .; v_call: TRBV28; cdr3_nt: TGTGCCAGCAATACGGCTGGGGGCACAGATACGCAGTATTTT; cdr3_aa: CASNTAGGTDTQYF
j_call: TRBJ2-3; d_call: TRBD2; clone_size: few; v_call: TRBV27; cdr3_nt: TGTGCCAGCAGTTTACGGGGGGGGTTCGGAGATACGCAGTATTTT; cdr3_aa: CASSLRGGFGDTQYF
j_call: TRBJ2-3; d_call: .; clone_size: .; v_call: TRBV29-1; cdr3_nt: TGCAGCGTGGGACCCGGCGGCGCAGATACGCAGTATTTT; cdr3_aa: CSVGPGGADTQYF
j_call: TRBJ2-6; d_call: TRBD1; clone_size: few; v_call: TRBV20-1; cdr3_nt: TGCAGTGCTAGAGTGCGCAGGGGGATCGTCCTCTCTGGGGCCAACGTCCTGACTTTC; cdr3_aa: CSARVRRGIVLSGANVLTF
j_call: TRBJ2-4; d_call: .; clone_size: few; v_call: TRBV20-1; cdr3_nt: TGCAGTGCTAGACCCCTAGGGGGAGGGCACAAAAACATTCAGTACTTC; cdr3_aa: CSARPLGGGHKNIQYF
j_call: TRBJ2-5; d_call: .; clone_size: .; v_call: TRBV12-3/TRBV12-4; cdr3_nt: TGTACCAGCAGTTTGGCGGGACCCCAAGAGACCCAGTACTTC; cdr3_aa: CTSSLAGPQETQYF